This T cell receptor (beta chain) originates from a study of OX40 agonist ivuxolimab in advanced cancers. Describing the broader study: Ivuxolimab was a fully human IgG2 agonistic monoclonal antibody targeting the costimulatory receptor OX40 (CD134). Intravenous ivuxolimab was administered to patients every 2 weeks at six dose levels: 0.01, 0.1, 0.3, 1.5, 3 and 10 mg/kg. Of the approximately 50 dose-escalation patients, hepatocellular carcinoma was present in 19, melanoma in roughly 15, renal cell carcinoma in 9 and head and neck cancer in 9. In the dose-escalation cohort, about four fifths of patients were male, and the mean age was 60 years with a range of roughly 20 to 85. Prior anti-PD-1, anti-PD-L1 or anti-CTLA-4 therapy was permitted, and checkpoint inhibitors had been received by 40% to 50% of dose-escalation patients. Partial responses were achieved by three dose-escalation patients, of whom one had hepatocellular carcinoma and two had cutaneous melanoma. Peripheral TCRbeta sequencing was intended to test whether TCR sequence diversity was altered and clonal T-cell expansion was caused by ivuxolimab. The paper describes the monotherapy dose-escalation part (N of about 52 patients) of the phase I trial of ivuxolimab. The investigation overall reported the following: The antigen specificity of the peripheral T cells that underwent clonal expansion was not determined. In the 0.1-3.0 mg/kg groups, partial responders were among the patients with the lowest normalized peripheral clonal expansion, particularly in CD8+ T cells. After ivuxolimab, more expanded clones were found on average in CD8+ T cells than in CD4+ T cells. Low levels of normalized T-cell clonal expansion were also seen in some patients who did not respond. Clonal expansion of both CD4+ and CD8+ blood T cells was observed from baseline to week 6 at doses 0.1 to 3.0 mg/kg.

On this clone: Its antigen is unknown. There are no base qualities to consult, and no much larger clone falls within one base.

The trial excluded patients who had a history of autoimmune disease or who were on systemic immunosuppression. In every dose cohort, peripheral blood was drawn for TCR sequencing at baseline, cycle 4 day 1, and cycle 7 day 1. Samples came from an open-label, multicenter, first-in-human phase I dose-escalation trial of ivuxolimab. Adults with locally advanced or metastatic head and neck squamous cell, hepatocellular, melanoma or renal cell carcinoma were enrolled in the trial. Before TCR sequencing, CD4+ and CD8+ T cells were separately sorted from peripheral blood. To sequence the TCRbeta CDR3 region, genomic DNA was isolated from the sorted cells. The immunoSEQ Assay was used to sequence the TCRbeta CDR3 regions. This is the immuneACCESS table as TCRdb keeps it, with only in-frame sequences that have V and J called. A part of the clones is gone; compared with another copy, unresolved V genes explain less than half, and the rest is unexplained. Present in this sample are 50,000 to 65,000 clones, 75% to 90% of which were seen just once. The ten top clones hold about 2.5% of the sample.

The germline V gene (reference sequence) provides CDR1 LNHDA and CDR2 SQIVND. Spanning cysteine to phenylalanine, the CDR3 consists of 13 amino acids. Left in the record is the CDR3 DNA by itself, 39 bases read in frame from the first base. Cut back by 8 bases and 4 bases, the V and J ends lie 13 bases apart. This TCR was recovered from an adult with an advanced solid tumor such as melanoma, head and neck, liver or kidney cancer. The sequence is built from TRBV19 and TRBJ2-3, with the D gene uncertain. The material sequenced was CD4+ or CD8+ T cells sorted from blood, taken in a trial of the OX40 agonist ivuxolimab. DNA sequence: TGTGCCAGTGGCCCCCTCGGACCAGATACGCAGTATTTT. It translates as CASGPLGPDTQYF. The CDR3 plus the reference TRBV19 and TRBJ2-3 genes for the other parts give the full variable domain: DGGITQSPKYLFRKEGQNVTLSCEQNLNHDAMYWYRQDPGQGLRLIYYSQIVNDFQKGDIAEGYSVSREKKESFPLTVTSAQKNPTAFYLCASGPLGPDTQYFGPGTRLTVL.